By frequency, the clone carrying this T cell receptor (beta chain) registers medium-sized (0.01 to 0.1%). The antigen remains undetermined. This CDR3 is built from 17 residues. Germline V gene sequence: CDR1 WSHSY, CDR2 SAAADI. The sample comes from a study of CXCR3-negative and CXCR3-positive naive CD8 T cells. Study-level information: Collectively, the libraries yielded 140 million or so TRB reads in total, at about 1.5 +/- 0.3 million per library. Study-level findings and limits: For memory CD8+ cells diversity was much lower, but both naive subsets had comparably high diversity. When CXCR3-positive naive cells were set against CXCR3-negative naive cells, the former had more hydrophobic TRB CDR3s.

The study made its TRB cDNA libraries by 5' RACE, adding UMI labels. After re-calling the 5' RACE reads, TCRdb lists one entry per CDR3 protein, DNA absent. The repertoire table contains around 40,000 distinct CDR3 sequences. This chain joins TRBV10-2 and TRBJ2-1; TCRdb's D call, TRBD2, is unchecked because there is no DNA. Sequenced material: naive CXCR3- CD8+ T cells from blood. Described subset: CD45RO-CCR7+CD27+CD95- naive CD8+ T cells lacking CXCR3 (TNR3-). This receptor was obtained from a human donor in good health. Some clones in this sample may be carry-over from other donors' samples. The CDR3 here is CASSDPIAGGSYNEQFF.